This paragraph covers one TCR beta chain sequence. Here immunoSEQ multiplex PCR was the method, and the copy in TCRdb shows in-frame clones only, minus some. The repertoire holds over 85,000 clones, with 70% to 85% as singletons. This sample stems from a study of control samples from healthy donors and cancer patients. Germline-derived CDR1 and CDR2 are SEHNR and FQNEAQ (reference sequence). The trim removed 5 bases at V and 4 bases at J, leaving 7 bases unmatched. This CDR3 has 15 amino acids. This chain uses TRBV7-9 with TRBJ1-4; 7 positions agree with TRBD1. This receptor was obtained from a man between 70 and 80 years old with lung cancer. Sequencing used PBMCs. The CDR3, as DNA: TGTGCCAGCAGCACGTGGGACAGCCTTAATGAAAAACTGTTTTTT. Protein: CASSTWDSLNEKLFF.